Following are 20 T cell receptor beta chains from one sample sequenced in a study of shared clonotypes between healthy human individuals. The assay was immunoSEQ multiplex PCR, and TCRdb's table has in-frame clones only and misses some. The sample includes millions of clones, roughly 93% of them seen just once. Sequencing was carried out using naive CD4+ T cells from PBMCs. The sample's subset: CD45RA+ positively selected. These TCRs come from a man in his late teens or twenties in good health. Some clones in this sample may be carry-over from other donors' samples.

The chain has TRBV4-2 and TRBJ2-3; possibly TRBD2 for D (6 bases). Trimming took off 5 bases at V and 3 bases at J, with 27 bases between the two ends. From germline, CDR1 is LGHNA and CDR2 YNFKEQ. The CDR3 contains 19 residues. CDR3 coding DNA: TGTGCCAGCAGCGGGGCCGGGAGCGGAACGCGCCGCTCAACAGATACGCAGTATTTT. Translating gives CASSGAGSGTRRSTDTQYF.

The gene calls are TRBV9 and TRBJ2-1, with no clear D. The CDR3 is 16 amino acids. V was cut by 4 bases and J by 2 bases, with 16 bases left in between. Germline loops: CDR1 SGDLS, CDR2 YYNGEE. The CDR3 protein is CASSPRGGAPYNEQFF. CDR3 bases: TGTGCCAGCAGCCCCCGCGGCGGCGCTCCCTACAATGAGCAGTTCTTC.

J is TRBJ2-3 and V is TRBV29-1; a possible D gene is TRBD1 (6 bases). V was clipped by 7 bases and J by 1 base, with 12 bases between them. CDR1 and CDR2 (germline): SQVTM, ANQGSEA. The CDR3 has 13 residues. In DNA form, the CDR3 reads TGCAGCGCCCACAGGGCCGGCACAGATACGCAGTATTTT. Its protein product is CSAHRAGTDTQYF.

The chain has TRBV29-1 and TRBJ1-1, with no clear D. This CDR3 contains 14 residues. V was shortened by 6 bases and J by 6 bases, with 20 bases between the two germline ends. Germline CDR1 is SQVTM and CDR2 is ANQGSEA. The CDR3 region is CSVHMTTLGSEAFF. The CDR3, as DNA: TGCAGCGTCCACATGACGACCCTGGGGTCTGAAGCTTTCTTT.

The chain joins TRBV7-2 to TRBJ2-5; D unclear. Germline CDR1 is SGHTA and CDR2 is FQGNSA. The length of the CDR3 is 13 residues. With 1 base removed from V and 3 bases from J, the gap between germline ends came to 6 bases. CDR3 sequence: CASSLEAEETQYF. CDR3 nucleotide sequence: TGTGCCAGCAGCTTAGAGGCGGAAGAGACCCAGTACTTC.

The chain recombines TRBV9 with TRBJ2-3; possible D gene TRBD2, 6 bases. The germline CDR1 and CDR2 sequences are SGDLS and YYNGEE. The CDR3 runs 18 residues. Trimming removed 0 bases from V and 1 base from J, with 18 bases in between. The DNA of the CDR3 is TGTGCCAGCAGCGTAGGGTCTATGGGAGGCGTAGGCACAGATACGCAGTATTTT. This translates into CASSVGSMGGVGTDTQYF.

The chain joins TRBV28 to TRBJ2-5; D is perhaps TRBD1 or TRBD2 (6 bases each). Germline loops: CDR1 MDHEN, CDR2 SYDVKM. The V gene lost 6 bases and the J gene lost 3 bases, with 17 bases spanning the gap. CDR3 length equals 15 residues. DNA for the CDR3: TGTGCCAGCAGCTCCGGAGGGGGTGGGGAAGAGACCCAGTACTTC. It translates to CASSSGGGGEETQYF. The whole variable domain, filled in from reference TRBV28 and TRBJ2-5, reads DVKVTQSSRYLVKRTGEKVFLECVQDMDHENMFWYRQDPGLGLRLIYFSYDVKMKEKGDIPEGYSVSREKKERFSLILESASTNQTSMYLCASSSGGGGEETQYFGPGTRLLVL.

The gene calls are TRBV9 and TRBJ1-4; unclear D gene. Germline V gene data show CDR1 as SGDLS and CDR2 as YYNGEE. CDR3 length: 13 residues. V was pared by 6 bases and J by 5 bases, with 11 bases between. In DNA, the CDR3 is TGTGCCAGCACGGGGAGGAAAAATGAAAAACTGTTTTTT. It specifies CASTGRKNEKLFF.

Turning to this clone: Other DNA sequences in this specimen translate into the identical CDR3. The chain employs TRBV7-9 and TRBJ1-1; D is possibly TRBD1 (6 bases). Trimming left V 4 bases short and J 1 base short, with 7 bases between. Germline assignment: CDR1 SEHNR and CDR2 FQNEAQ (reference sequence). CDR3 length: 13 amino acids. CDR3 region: CASSSQGNTEAFF. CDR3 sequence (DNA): TGTGCCAGCAGCTCACAGGGGAACACTGAAGCTTTCTTT.

CDR3 region: CASSRVGAKSYEQYF. CDR3 nucleotides: TGTGCCAGCAGCCGGGTGGGGGCGAAGTCCTACGAGCAGTACTTC. The rearrangement links TRBV27 to TRBJ2-7; weak D call: TRBD1 (6 bases). Trimming took off 6 bases at V and 1 base at J, with 16 bases between the two ends. CDR3 length equals 15 residues. Germline V gene data show CDR1 as MNHEY and CDR2 as SMNVEV (reference sequence).

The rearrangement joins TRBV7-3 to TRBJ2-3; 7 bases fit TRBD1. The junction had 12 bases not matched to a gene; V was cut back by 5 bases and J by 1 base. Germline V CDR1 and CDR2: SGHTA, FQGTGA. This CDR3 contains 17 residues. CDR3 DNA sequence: TGTGCCAGCAGCCCTTATCAGGGGGTGGTCGGCACAGATACGCAGTATTTT. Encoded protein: CASSPYQGVVGTDTQYF.

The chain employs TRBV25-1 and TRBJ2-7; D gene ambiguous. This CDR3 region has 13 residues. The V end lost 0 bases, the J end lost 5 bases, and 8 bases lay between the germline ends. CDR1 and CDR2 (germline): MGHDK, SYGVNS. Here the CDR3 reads CASSEYKTHEQYF. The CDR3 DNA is TGTGCCAGCAGTGAATATAAAACCCACGAGCAGTACTTC.

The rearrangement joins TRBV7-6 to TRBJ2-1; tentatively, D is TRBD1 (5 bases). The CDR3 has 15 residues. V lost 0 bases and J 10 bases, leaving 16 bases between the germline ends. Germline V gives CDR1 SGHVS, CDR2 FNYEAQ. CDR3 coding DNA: TGTGCCAGCAGCTTAGCGTTTATGGGGCCAAGGGAGCAGTTCTTC. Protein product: CASSLAFMGPREQFF.

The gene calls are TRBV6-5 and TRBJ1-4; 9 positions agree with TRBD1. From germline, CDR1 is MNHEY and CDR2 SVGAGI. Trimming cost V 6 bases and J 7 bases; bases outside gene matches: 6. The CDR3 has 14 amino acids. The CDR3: CASSAGTGPEKLFF. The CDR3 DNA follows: TGTGCCAGCAGCGCCGGGACAGGGCCTGAAAAACTGTTTTTT.

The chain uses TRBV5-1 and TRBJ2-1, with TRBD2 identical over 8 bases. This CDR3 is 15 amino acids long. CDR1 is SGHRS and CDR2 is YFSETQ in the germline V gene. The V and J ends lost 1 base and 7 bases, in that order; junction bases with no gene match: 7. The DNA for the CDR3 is TGCGCCAGCAGCTTGACGGGAGGGCCAGGGAATGAGCAGTTCTTC. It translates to CASSLTGGPGNEQFF.

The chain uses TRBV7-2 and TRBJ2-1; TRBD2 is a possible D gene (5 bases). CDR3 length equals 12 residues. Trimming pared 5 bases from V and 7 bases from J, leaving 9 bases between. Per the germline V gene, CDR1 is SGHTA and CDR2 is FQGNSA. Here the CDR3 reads CASSLVANEQFF. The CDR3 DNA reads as TGTGCCAGCAGCCTCGTAGCGAATGAGCAGTTCTTC.

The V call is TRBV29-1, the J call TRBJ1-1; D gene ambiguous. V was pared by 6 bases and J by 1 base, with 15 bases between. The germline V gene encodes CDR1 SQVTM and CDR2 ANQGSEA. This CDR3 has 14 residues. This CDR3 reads CSVARQASNTEAFF. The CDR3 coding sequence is TGCAGCGTCGCTCGACAAGCCTCGAACACTGAAGCTTTCTTT.

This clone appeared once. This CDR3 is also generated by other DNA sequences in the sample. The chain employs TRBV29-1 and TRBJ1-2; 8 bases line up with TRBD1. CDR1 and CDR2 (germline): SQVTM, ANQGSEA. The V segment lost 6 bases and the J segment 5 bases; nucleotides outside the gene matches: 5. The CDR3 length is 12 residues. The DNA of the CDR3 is TGCAGCGTCGAGGACAGGGTTTATGGCTACACCTTC. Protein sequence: CSVEDRVYGYTF.

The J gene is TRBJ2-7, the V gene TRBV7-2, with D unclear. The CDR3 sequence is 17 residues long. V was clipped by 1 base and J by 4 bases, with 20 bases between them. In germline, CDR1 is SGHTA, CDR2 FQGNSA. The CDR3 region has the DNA TGTGCCAGCAGCTTAGAGGGTGGCACATTTTATCCGTACGAGCAGTACTTC. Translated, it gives CASSLEGGTFYPYEQYF.

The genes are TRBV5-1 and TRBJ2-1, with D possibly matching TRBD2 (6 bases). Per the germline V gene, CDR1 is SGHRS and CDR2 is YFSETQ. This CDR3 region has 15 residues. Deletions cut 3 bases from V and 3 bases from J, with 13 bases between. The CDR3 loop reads CASSSGEARYNEQFF. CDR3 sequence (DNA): TGCGCCAGCAGCTCCGGGGAGGCTCGCTACAATGAGCAGTTCTTC.